Listed here are 18 T cell receptor beta chains from one sample, sequenced in a study of blood T cell repertoires in COVID-19. Measured with immunoSEQ multiplex PCR; TCRdb has only the in-frame clones, and not every one. The data show around 140,000 clones, approximately 80% seen once. Specimen: peripheral blood. These receptors all come from a woman aged 60-75 years with acute or convalescent COVID-19.

The chain employs TRBV30 and TRBJ2-3; 13 nucleotides agree with TRBD2. This CDR3 has 14 amino acids. Germline loops: CDR1 GTSNPN, CDR2 SVGIG (reference sequence). The V gene end was trimmed by 5 bases and the J gene end by 5 bases; junction bases not matched to a gene: 4. The chain's CDR3 is CAWGLAGAIDTQYF. The CDR3 region has the DNA TGTGCCTGGGGACTAGCGGGAGCGATAGATACGCAGTATTTT.

This clone was counted a few times. This chain links TRBV28 with TRBJ1-2; no definite D call. V lost 1 base and J lost 5, with 14 bases in between. The CDR3 is made up of 15 amino acids. Germline V gene sequence: CDR1 MDHEN, CDR2 SYDVKM. The CDR3 region is CASSLFGLISYGYTF. The CDR3 nucleotides are TGTGCCAGCAGTTTATTCGGGTTGATCTCGTATGGCTACACCTTC.

This clone appeared once. The J gene is TRBJ1-1, the V gene TRBV4-2; D unclear. V was pared by 1 base and J by 8 bases, with 11 bases between. Germline V lookup: CDR1 LGHNA, CDR2 YNFKEQ. The CDR3 covers 13 residues. CDR3 amino acids: CASSQAGNREAFF. The DNA of the CDR3 is TGTGCCAGCAGCCAAGCCGGGAATAGGGAAGCTTTCTTT.

The chain combines TRBV5-1 with TRBJ2-1; D uncertain. The V end lost 3 bases, the J end lost 7 bases, and 5 bases lay between the germline ends. The CDR3 has 11 amino acids. CDR1 and CDR2 from the germline V gene are SGHRS and YFSETQ. CDR3 sequence: CASSSRNEQFF. The CDR3 nucleotides are TGCGCCAGCAGCTCTCGTAATGAGCAGTTCTTC.

The chain combines TRBV28 with TRBJ1-5; no reliable D call. The CDR3 has 15 residues. Trimming shortened V by 2 bases and J by 4 bases, and 12 bases separated the two germline ends. The germline CDR1 and CDR2 sequences are MDHEN and SYDVKM. The CDR3 reads CASSLPGFNNQPQHF. CDR3 in DNA: TGTGCCAGCAGTTTACCAGGATTTAATAATCAGCCCCAGCATTTT.

This clone has only a few counts. The chain employs TRBV28 and TRBJ1-5; D is undetermined. The CDR3 has 15 residues. CDR1 is MDHEN, CDR2 SYDVKM, per germline. Trimming removed 5 bases at V and 2 bases at J, with 13 bases between. Written as DNA, the CDR3 is TGTGCCAGCAGTCTGACCAGGTTCGGCAATCAGCCCCAGCATTTT. Translating it yields CASSLTRFGNQPQHF.

The chain employs TRBV19 and TRBJ1-5, with D hard to call. The V and J ends lost 5 bases and 4 bases respectively, with 6 bases between them. The V gene's germline CDR1 is LNHDA and CDR2 SQIVND (reference sequence). This CDR3 is 12 amino acids long. In DNA, the CDR3 is TGTGCCAGTAGTCATTTGAATCAGCCCCAGCATTTT. This gives the protein CASSHLNQPQHF.

The chain is built from TRBV7-2 and TRBJ2-7; D may be TRBD2 (5 bases). Trimming removed 0 bases at V and 4 bases at J, with 7 bases between. There are 13 residues in the CDR3. Germline CDR1 and CDR2: SGHTA and FQGNSA. The CDR3 region is CASSLAAGYEQYF. The CDR3, as DNA: TGTGCCAGCAGCTTAGCGGCGGGTTACGAGCAGTACTTC.

This sequence joins TRBV15 and TRBJ1-3; D remains unclear. Germline-derived CDR1 and CDR2 are LNHNV and YYDKDF (reference sequence). The CDR3 length is 17 residues. V was trimmed by 0 bases and J by 0 bases, leaving 12 bases between them. Here the CDR3 reads CATSRDHGVLSGNTIYF. The CDR3 bases are TGTGCCACCAGCAGAGATCACGGAGTCCTCTCTGGAAACACCATATATTTT.

J is TRBJ2-2 and V is TRBV7-6; unclear D gene. This CDR3 contains 13 residues. Germline-derived CDR1 and CDR2 are SGHVS and FNYEAQ. V was pared by 5 bases and J by 3 bases, with 7 bases between. CDR3 amino acids: CASSPGYTGELFF. The DNA of the CDR3 is TGTGCCAGCAGCCCGGGTTACACCGGGGAGCTGTTTTTT.

This clone was picked up a small number of times. V is TRBV27 and J is TRBJ2-2, with D unresolved. Trimming removed 4 bases at V and 1 base at J, with 7 bases between. Germline loops: CDR1 MNHEY, CDR2 SMNVEV (reference sequence). The CDR3 runs to 14 residues. CDR3 residues: CASSWAVNTGELFF. The CDR3 coding sequence is TGTGCCAGCAGTTGGGCAGTGAACACCGGGGAGCTGTTTTTT.

This clone has a single count. CDR3 in amino acids: CASSGTGEGYTF. For the CDR3, the DNA is TGTGCCAGCAGCGGGACAGGGGAGGGCTACACCTTC. The gene calls are TRBV3-1 (or the pseudogene TRBV3-2) and TRBJ1-2, with 10 bases lining up with TRBD1. With V trimmed by 5 bases and J by 8 bases, 2 bases remained unmatched. CDR3 length: 12 amino acids. Germline V CDR1 and CDR2: LGHDT, YNNKEL (reference sequence).

This clone was counted a few times. This chain connects TRBV19 to TRBJ2-7, with 13 bases that match TRBD2. This CDR3 has 15 amino acids. Germline CDR1 and CDR2: LNHDA and SQIVND (reference sequence). Unmatched junction bases numbered 9, after V lost 6 bases and J lost 7 bases. CDR3 bases: TGTGCCAGTAGCCCAGGACTAGCGGGAGTAATAGAGCAGTACTTC. Its protein is CASSPGLAGVIEQYF.

The chain employs TRBV3-1 (or the pseudogene TRBV3-2) and TRBJ2-1, with TRBD1 as a possible D gene (5 bases). This CDR3 contains 14 residues. Germline assignment: CDR1 LGHDT and CDR2 YNNKEL (reference sequence). The germline V and J ends were trimmed by 10 bases and 4 bases, with 17 bases remaining between them. The CDR3 loop reads CATSGLVSYNEQFF. In DNA, the CDR3 is TGTGCCACCTCAGGGCTAGTTTCGTACAATGAGCAGTTCTTC.

The chain has TRBV7-9 and TRBJ1-4, with D possibly being TRBD1 (6 bases). Per the germline V gene, CDR1 is SEHNR and CDR2 is FQNEAQ (reference sequence). This CDR3 is 15 amino acids long. Trimming cost V 5 bases and J 3 bases, with 13 bases left between them. CDR3 sequence: CASSNGGAANEKLFF. CDR3 nucleotides: TGTGCCAGCAGCAACGGGGGGGCGGCTAATGAAAAACTGTTTTTT.

The chain uses TRBV7-9 and TRBJ2-2; the match to TRBD2 covers 9 bases. There are 18 residues in the CDR3. V lost 4 bases, J lost 3 bases, and 12 bases stayed unmatched. Per germline, CDR1 SEHNR and CDR2 FQNEAQ (reference sequence). CDR3 sequence: CASSSSGGRAQDTGELFF. The CDR3, as DNA: TGTGCCAGCAGCTCATCCGGCGGGAGGGCCCAAGACACCGGGGAGCTGTTTTTT.

The chain employs TRBV2 and TRBJ2-1; TRBD1 agrees at 7 bases. The junction had 0 bases not matched to a gene; V was cut back by 3 bases and J by 4 bases. The CDR3 runs to 13 residues. CDR1 and CDR2 from the germline V gene are SNHLY and FYNNEI. The CDR3 here is CASSETGYNEQFF. The DNA for the CDR3 is TGTGCCAGCAGTGAGACAGGGTACAATGAGCAGTTCTTC.

The chain carries TRBV9 and TRBJ2-1; 14 nucleotides line up with TRBD2. The germline V gene has CDR1 SGDLS and CDR2 YYNGEE. The CDR3 extends over 21 amino acids. V shed 4 bases, J shed 0 bases, and the junction held 15 bases outside the gene matches. In DNA, the CDR3 is TGTGCCAGCAGCCCGTTGGGACTAGCGGGGGAGATACTTAGCTCCTACAATGAGCAGTTCTTC. Translation gives CASSPLGLAGEILSSYNEQFF.